This is a list of T cell receptor beta chains from one sample in a study of identical twins. TCRdb redid the calling of the 5' RACE reads with MiXCR, one entry per CDR3 protein. The sample consists of about 690,000 distinct CDR3 sequences, approximately 6.1% of them appearing once. Sequences were obtained from naive T cells sorted from blood. These receptors all come from a man between 18 and 29 years old in good health. The CDR3 runs from the conserved cysteine through the conserved F or W. D genes are given only for firm matches. Clone size, where shown, is once, few, many, or a class for clones that have expanded.

d_call,j_call,clone_size,v_call,cdr3_nt,cdr3_aa
-,TRBJ2-2,-,TRBV12-3/TRBV12-4,TGTGCCAGCAGTTTAGCGACCGGGTTGAACACCGGGGAGCTGTTTTTT,CASSLATGLNTGELFF
TRBD2,TRBJ2-3,many,TRBV4-2,TGTGCCAGCAGCCAAGCGGCTAGCGGGAGTGTTGATACGCAGTATTTT,CASSQAASGSVDTQYF
-,TRBJ2-7,-,TRBV19,TGTGCCAGTAACCGCCGCCTCGGGAGCGACGAGCAGTACTTC,CASNRRLGSDEQYF
-,TRBJ2-7,few,TRBV20-1,TGCAGTGCTAGCGGGACCTCCTCCTACGAGCAGTACTTC,CSASGTSSYEQYF
-,TRBJ2-1,-,TRBV28,TGTGCCAGCAGTTTACGGCGTATCACGGGGGAGCAGTTCTTC,CASSLRRITGEQFF
-,TRBJ2-5,many,TRBV10-3,TGTGCCATCAGTGATCTGTTGCGAGAGACCCAGTACTTC,CAISDLLRETQYF
TRBD1,TRBJ1-1,many,TRBV12-3/TRBV12-4,TGTGCCAGCAGTTATAGACAGGGGGTCGACACTGAAGCTTTCTTT,CASSYRQGVDTEAFF
TRBD2,TRBJ2-7,many,TRBV28,TGTGCCATAGTGGGGGCTAGCGGGAGAATAAACGAGCAGTACTTC,CAIVGASGRINEQYF
-,TRBJ2-3,few,TRBV7-3,TGTGCCAGCAGCTTAGACCCCTCAGCAGATACGCAGTATTTT,CASSLDPSADTQYF
-,TRBJ2-3,many,TRBV7-9,TGTGCCAGCCAACCCACAGATACGCAGTATTTT,CASQPTDTQYF
-,TRBJ1-1,few,TRBV7-6,TGTGCCAGCAGCTCAACGCCTTACGACACTGAAGCTTTCTTT,CASSSTPYDTEAFF
-,TRBJ2-3,-,TRBV2,TGTGCCAGCCTGGCTAGCGGCACAGATACGCAGTATTTT,CASLASGTDTQYF
-,TRBJ2-3,many,TRBV28,TGTGCCAGCAGTTTAATAGGACTTTCAATCACAGATACGCAGTATTTT,CASSLIGLSITDTQYF
-,TRBJ2-7,few,TRBV6-5,TGTGCCAGCAGTTACCGGTTCGGGGCAACCTACGAGCAGTACTTC,CASSYRFGATYEQYF
TRBD1,TRBJ2-7,many,TRBV13,TGTGCCAGCAGCCCAGGGGACAGGGACTCCTACGAGCAGTACTTC,CASSPGDRDSYEQYF
TRBD1,TRBJ2-6,-,TRBV25-1,TGTGCCAGTAACAAACAACAGGGGGTCGAGACTGGGGCCAACGTCCTGGCTTTC,CASNKQQGVETGANVLAF
-,TRBJ2-5,few,TRBV3-1,TGTGCCAGCAGCCAAAGGGGGGGCGTCCAAGAGACCCAGTACTTC,CASSQRGGVQETQYF
TRBD1,TRBJ2-3,few,TRBV7-9,TGTGCCAGCAGCTATACCACAGGGGGCCCCACAGATACGCAGTATTTT,CASSYTTGGPTDTQYF
-,TRBJ2-7,-,TRBV30,TGTGCCTGGAGTGTCGGTTTTGACGAGCAGTACTTC,CAWSVGFDEQYF
TRBD2,TRBJ2-2,many,TRBV4-1,TGCGCCAGCAGCCCAGAGGGGCTAGCGGGAGTCACCGGGGAGCTGTTTTTT,CASSPEGLAGVTGELFF
-,TRBJ2-5,few,TRBV20-1,TGCAGCGGTAGCCAGGGAGAGACCCAGTACTTC,CSGSQGETQYF
TRBD1,TRBJ2-5,few,TRBV5-1,TGCGCCAGCAGCCGTGGACAGGGGGCCTTGTTGAAAGAGACCCAGTACTTC,CASSRGQGALLKETQYF
TRBD2,TRBJ2-1,many,TRBV6-2/TRBV6-3,TGTGCCAGCAGTACTCCGGGACTAGCGGAATACAATGAGCAGTTCTTC,CASSTPGLAEYNEQFF
TRBD2,TRBJ2-3,few,TRBV24-1,TGTGCCACCAGTGATCCACGACTAGCGGATAGCACAGATACGCAGTATTTT,CATSDPRLADSTDTQYF
TRBD1,TRBJ2-1,many,TRBV7-2,TGTGCCAGCAGCTTAGGACAGGGCAAGTTCTTC,CASSLGQGKFF
-,TRBJ1-5,-,TRBV5-5,TGTGCCAGCAGCTTGGTTCCCCCGGGGTCGAGCAATCAGCCCCAGCATTTT,CASSLVPPGSSNQPQHF
-,TRBJ1-6,-,TRBV6-1,TGTGCCAGCAGTGAAGCCCGAAAGGCCACTCTCCACTTT,CASSEARKATLHF
TRBD1,TRBJ1-2,many,TRBV12-3/TRBV12-4,TGTGCCAGCAGTCGGGACAGGGGATATGGCTACACCTTC,CASSRDRGYGYTF
-,TRBJ2-7,-,TRBV2,TGTGCCAGCAGTGAAGAGGTGTCAGGGACCACCTGGGGCGGATACGAGCAGTACTTC,CASSEEVSGTTWGGYEQYF
-,TRBJ2-7,many,TRBV5-1,TGCGCCAGCAGCTCCTACATCAACTACGAGCAGTACTTC,CASSSYINYEQYF
TRBD2,TRBJ2-5,few,TRBV10-3,TGTGCCATCAAAACTAGCGGGAACCAAGAGACCCAGTACTTC,CAIKTSGNQETQYF
-,TRBJ1-1,few,TRBV12-3/TRBV12-4,TGTGCCAGCAGAAAAAGCGGGGGCGGGGGCACTGAAGCTTTCTTT,CASRKSGGGGTEAFF
TRBD2,TRBJ2-1,-,TRBV3-1,TGTGCCAGCAGCCAAGGCCATCCGGGACTAGCGATATACAATGAGCAGTTCTTC,CASSQGHPGLAIYNEQFF
TRBD2,TRBJ2-7,-,TRBV5-1,TGCGCCAGCAGCTTGGCCTTGCGGGGGAGCTCCTACGAGCAGTACTTC,CASSLALRGSSYEQYF
TRBD2,TRBJ2-2,few,TRBV12-3/TRBV12-4,TGTGCCAGCTCATCCGGGGGGGGAGCCGGGGAGCTGTTTTTT,CASSSGGGAGELFF
TRBD2,TRBJ2-1,many,TRBV7-2,TGTGCCAGCAGCTTCCCCGGGACTAGCGGCCTCTCCGGTGAGTTCTTC,CASSFPGTSGLSGEFF
-,TRBJ2-1,few,TRBV5-1,TGCGCCAGCAGCGACGGCGGTAGCGGAGAGCAGTTCTTC,CASSDGGSGEQFF
TRBD1,TRBJ1-1,few,TRBV10-3,TGTGCCATCGGGTCAGGGGGACCTACCAACACTGAAGCTTTCTTT,CAIGSGGPTNTEAFF
TRBD1,TRBJ2-3,-,TRBV12-3/TRBV12-4,TGTGCCAGCAAAAGGACAGGGGAGTTTGTTACGCAGTATTTT,CASKRTGEFVTQYF
TRBD2,TRBJ2-5,few,TRBV6-5,TGTGCCAGCAGTTACTCGAGAGCGGGATTCCAAGAGACCCAGTACTTC,CASSYSRAGFQETQYF
-,TRBJ2-1,-,TRBV20-1,TGCAGTGCCAACTTGGGTGGGGCCCGATTCTACAATGAGCAGTTCTTC,CSANLGGARFYNEQFF
-,TRBJ2-1,many,TRBV28,TGTGCCAGCAGTTTGTTACCCACTAATGAGCAGTTCTTC,CASSLLPTNEQFF